This T cell receptor beta chain comes out of a study of beta chain features in type 1 diabetes. General study findings and limits: Type 1 diabetes patients had moderately but significantly shorter TCRB CDR3s in all four CD4+ subsets. PCR might pick shorter templates more often, in the same way for patients and controls. A potential influence of HLA type upon TCRB rearrangement remained unresolved herein.

Expressed TCRB transcripts were sequenced because the entire RNA isolate underwent reverse transcription. There were millions of reads on average in the naive, central memory and regulatory T cell samples. Sequencing used immunoSEQ multiplex PCR; TCRdb keeps in-frame clones, though not all of them. In the table there are 300,000 or so clones, around 9.7% of which are singletons. This clone has only a few counts. The antigen is not known. CD45RO/CCR7/CD25/CD127/CD95/CD27 sorting isolated CD4+ naive, central memory, regulatory and stem cell-like memory cells. J gave up 3 bases and V 11 bases, and 13 bases lay outside the gene matches. This CDR3 is 16 amino acids long. The germline CDR1 and CDR2 sequences are ENHRY and SYGVKD.

The rearrangement uses TRBV10-3 and TRBJ2-3, with 11 positions matching TRBD2. The sequenced sample consisted of central memory CD4+ T cells from blood. The source is a man aged 25 to 45 with type 1 diabetes. The CDR3 sequence: CASLHPSGGRTDTQYF. As DNA, the CDR3 is TGTGCCTCCCTCCATCCTAGCGGGGGGCGAACAGATACGCAGTATTTT.